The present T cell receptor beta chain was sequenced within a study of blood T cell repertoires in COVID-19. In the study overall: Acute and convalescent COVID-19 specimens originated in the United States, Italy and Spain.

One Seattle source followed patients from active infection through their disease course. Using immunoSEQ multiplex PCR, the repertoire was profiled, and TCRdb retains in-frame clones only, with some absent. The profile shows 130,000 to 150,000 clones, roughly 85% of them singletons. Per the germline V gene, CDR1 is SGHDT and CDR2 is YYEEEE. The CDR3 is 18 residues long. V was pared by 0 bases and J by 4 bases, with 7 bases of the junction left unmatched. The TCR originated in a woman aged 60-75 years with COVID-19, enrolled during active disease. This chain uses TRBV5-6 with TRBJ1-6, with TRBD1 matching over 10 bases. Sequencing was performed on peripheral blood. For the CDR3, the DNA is TGTGCCAGCAGCTTGGTCGTGACAGGGGGCCTTTATAATTCACCCCTCCACTTT. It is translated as CASSLVVTGGLYNSPLHF.